The 16 T cell receptor beta chains below all came from one sample that was sequenced in a study of cytomegalovirus exposure and HLA in healthy donors. PCR used 60 Vbeta primers and 13 Jbeta primers. Profiled with immunoSEQ multiplex PCR; TCRdb holds only in-frame clones, not every one. Of approximately 120,000 clones listed, about three quarters were seen once; the top ten hold more than 10%. The sample consisted of PBMCs. The origin of the receptors is a woman in her thirties or forties in good health and CMV-seropositive.

This chain joins TRBV5-1 and TRBJ1-3; weak D call: TRBD1 (5 bases). V lost 0 bases to trimming and J lost 4 bases, with 8 bases between them. This CDR3 is built from 14 residues. Germline V CDR1 and CDR2: SGHRS, YFSETQ. DNA for the CDR3: TGCGCCAGCAGCTTGGGGGCAGGGGGAAACACCATATATTTT. Protein sequence: CASSLGAGGNTIYF.

The chain recombines TRBV6-6 with TRBJ2-5, with TRBD2 identical over 11 bases. Germline V gene sequence: CDR1 MNHNY, CDR2 SVGAGI (reference sequence). The CDR3 covers 15 residues. The junction had 6 bases not matched to a gene; V was cut back by 7 bases and J by 2 bases. The CDR3 nucleotides read TGTGCCAGCACGATAGCGGGGGGGAGGCAAGAGACCCAGTACTTC. Encoded protein: CASTIAGGRQETQYF.

The sample holds a few counts of this clone. J is TRBJ1-2 and V is TRBV30, with D hard to call. This CDR3 spans 11 amino acids. V lost 1 base and J lost 3, with 3 bases in between. Germline V gene data show CDR1 as GTSNPN and CDR2 as SVGIG (reference sequence). CDR3 sequence: CAWSAYYGYTF. The CDR3 DNA reads TGTGCCTGGAGTGCATACTATGGCTACACCTTC.

The chain is built from TRBV5-1 and TRBJ2-7, with unresolved D. Germline-derived CDR1 and CDR2 are SGHRS and YFSETQ. V was shortened by 3 bases and J by 6 bases, with 13 bases between the two germline ends. This CDR3 is built from 13 residues. This chain's CDR3 is CASSYGFRGEQYF. The CDR3 bases are TGCGCCAGCAGCTACGGTTTTCGAGGCGAGCAGTACTTC.

CDR3 protein: CASTWDRYRYTF. As DNA, the CDR3 is TGTGCCAGCACTTGGGACAGGTATCGCTACACCTTC. The chain carries TRBV6-1 and TRBJ1-2; TRBD1 aligns across 8 bases. Germline values: CDR1 MNHNS, CDR2 SASEGT. The junction had 7 bases not matched to a gene; V was cut back by 7 bases and J by 9 bases. This CDR3 region has 12 residues.

The sample holds one count of this clone. The chain joins TRBV6-6 to TRBJ1-2, with 8 bases aligning to TRBD1. Germline lookup yields CDR1 MNHNY and CDR2 SVGAGI (reference sequence). J gave up 3 bases and V 8 bases, and 2 bases lay outside the gene matches. This CDR3 has 12 residues. CDR3 residues: CASQTGDYGYTF. The CDR3 nucleotides read TGTGCCAGCCAGACAGGGGACTATGGCTACACCTTC.

V is TRBV30 and J is TRBJ2-2; TRBD2 might be the D (7 bases). Germline values: CDR1 GTSNPN, CDR2 SVGIG (reference sequence). The CDR3 totals 14 residues. V was trimmed by 5 bases and J by 4 bases, leaving 14 bases between them. The CDR3 reads CAWGRGPFTGELFF. The CDR3 DNA reads as TGTGCCTGGGGGCGGGGGCCCTTCACCGGGGAGCTGTTTTTT. The full variable domain, rest sourced from reference TRBV30 and TRBJ2-2, is SQTIHQWPATLVQPVGSPLSLECTVEGTSNPNLYWYRQAAGRGLQLLFYSVGIGQISSEVPQNLSASRPQDRQFILSSKKLLLSDSGFYLCAWGRGPFTGELFFGEGSRLTVL.

V usage is TRBV19 and J usage is TRBJ2-3, with 8 bases that match TRBD1. The junction had 11 bases not matched to a gene; V was cut back by 9 bases and J by 3 bases. Germline V CDR1 and CDR2: LNHDA, SQIVND (reference sequence). This CDR3 comprises 15 residues. CDR3 sequence (DNA): TGTGCCAGCAGGAATAGACAGGGGAAAACAGATACGCAGTATTTT. The encoded protein is CASRNRQGKTDTQYF.

The chain employs TRBV21-1 and TRBJ2-7; the table's D call TRBD2 went unverified against the DNA. TRBV21-1 is tagged as a pseudogene. The CDR3 loop spans 15 amino acids. The CDR3 loop is CASSKIGRSSYEQYF. CDR3 nucleotide sequence: TGTGCCAGCAGCAAGATTGGGAGGAGCTCCTACGAGCAGTACTTC.

V gene TRBV6-5 combines with J gene TRBJ2-7; 10 nucleotides line up with TRBD2. Germline assignment: CDR1 MNHEY and CDR2 SVGAGI. Trimming at V came to 2 bases and at J to 4 bases, leaving 5 bases not matched to a gene. This CDR3 comprises 15 residues. As DNA, the CDR3 is TGTGCCAGCAGTTACACCCTAGCGGGGGCATACGAGCAGTACTTC. The encoded protein is CASSYTLAGAYEQYF.

The chain has TRBV18 and TRBJ2-1, with 9 bases lining up with TRBD1. CDR3 length: 15 amino acids. Germline assignment: CDR1 KGHSH and CDR2 LQKENI. With V trimmed by 0 bases and J by 4 bases, 1 base remained unmatched. The CDR3: CASSPPGTGYNEQFF. CDR3 coding DNA: TGTGCCAGCTCACCACCGGGGACAGGGTACAATGAGCAGTTCTTC.

This rearrangement joins TRBV30 to TRBJ1-4; a weak D match, TRBD1 (6 bases). The CDR3 consists of 13 residues. Trimming stripped 2 bases from V and 8 bases from J, with 12 bases between. Germline V lookup: CDR1 GTSNPN, CDR2 SVGIG (reference sequence). CDR3 residues: CAWSRGFWEKLFF. The CDR3, as DNA: TGTGCCTGGAGTAGGGGGTTTTGGGAAAAACTGTTTTTT.

The chain employs TRBV5-5 and TRBJ1-5; D is undetermined. This CDR3 contains 14 residues. Trimming removed 1 base from V and 0 bases from J, with 5 bases in between. From germline, CDR1 is SGHKS and CDR2 YYEKEE (reference sequence). The CDR3 nucleotides are TGTGCCAGCAGCTTGTATTATAGCAATCAGCCCCAGCATTTT. Its protein is CASSLYYSNQPQHF.

This rearrangement joins TRBV14 to TRBJ2-7; perhaps TRBD2 as D (5 bases). The CDR3 has 13 amino acids. Germline V CDR1 and CDR2: SGHDN, FVKESK. The ends were cut back, 0 bases at V and 7 bases at J, with 10 bases in the middle. The CDR3 protein is CASSQERVGEQYF. CDR3 DNA sequence: TGTGCCAGCAGCCAAGAGAGGGTGGGGGAGCAGTACTTC.

The V gene is TRBV7-9, the J gene TRBJ2-7; TRBD1 aligns across 9 bases. The CDR3 has 14 residues. The V gene's germline CDR1 is SEHNR and CDR2 FQNEAQ (reference sequence). J lost 5 bases, V lost 6 bases, and 8 bases had no gene match. The DNA of the CDR3 is TGTGCCAGCAGTCCCGGGACAGGGCCTGACGAGCAGTACTTC. Its translation: CASSPGTGPDEQYF.

The CDR3 DNA follows: TGTGCCAGCAGCTTCGGGGGATTCGGTTACGAGCAGTACTTC. Its translation is CASSFGGFGYEQYF. The V gene is TRBV5-6, the J gene TRBJ2-7; D might be TRBD2 (6 bases). V was pared by 2 bases and J by 4 bases, with 13 bases between. The CDR3 runs 14 residues. The germline gives CDR1 SGHDT, CDR2 YYEEEE.